The text below deals with one TCR beta chain. Allocation to cohorts depended on clinical history reported by the participants. The CDR3 consists of 13 residues. Germline assignment: CDR1 PRHDT and CDR2 FYEKMQ (reference sequence). After removal of 3 bases from V and 6 bases from J, the junction contained 2 bases not matched to a gene. Produced via immunoSEQ multiplex PCR; TCRdb's table is partial and in-frame only. The table includes around 390,000 clones, 85% to 90% detected once. This sample was included in a study of blood T cell repertoires in COVID-19. Sample: PBMCs or T cells enriched from blood (not recorded which). This TCR derives from a woman in her 50s who had recovered from COVID-19. The rearrangement joins TRBV13 to TRBJ2-3, with 8 bases that match TRBD1. The CDR3 loop is CASSLTGVDTQYF. CDR3 nucleotides: TGTGCCAGCAGCTTGACAGGGGTCGATACGCAGTATTTT. The full variable domain, its missing parts supplied by reference TRBV13 and TRBJ2-3, is AAGVIQSPRHLIKEKRETATLKCYPIPRHDTVYWYQQGPGQDPQFLISFYEKMQSDKGSIPDRFSAQQFSDYHSELNMSSLELGDSALYFCASSLTGVDTQYFGPGTRLTVL.